These 11 T cell receptor beta chains were sequenced from one sample in a study of OX40 agonist ivuxolimab in advanced cancers. The table came from immunoSEQ multiplex PCR; TCRdb's copy has only in-frame clones and leaves some out. The table includes approximately 54,000 clones, around 90% detected once. This material consisted of CD4+ or CD8+ T cells sorted from blood, taken in a trial of the OX40 agonist ivuxolimab. The receptors come from an adult with an advanced solid tumor such as melanoma, head and neck, liver or kidney cancer.

The sample holds one count of this clone. The chain recombines TRBV4-3 with TRBJ1-1; D perhaps matches TRBD1 (5 bases). The CDR3 totals 14 residues. The V gene's germline CDR1 is LGHNA and CDR2 YSLEER. V was shortened by 4 bases and J by 2 bases, with 11 bases between the two germline ends. The DNA of the CDR3 is TGCGCCAGCAGCCCCTCCAGGACAAACACTGAAGCTTTCTTT. This translates into CASSPSRTNTEAFF.

The chain combines TRBV27 with TRBJ2-2; D might be TRBD2 (6 bases). V was cut by 5 bases and J by 1 base, with 14 bases left in between. CDR3 length equals 16 residues. Germline CDR1 reads MNHEY; CDR2 reads SMNVEV (reference sequence). The CDR3 DNA follows: TGTGCCAGCAGTATCTCCATTAGCGGGAACACCGGGGAGCTGTTTTTT. Translating gives CASSISISGNTGELFF.

This clone was counted a few times. CDR3 DNA sequence: TGCGCCAGCAGCCAAGATTTAGCAGGGCTAATAATCTATAACACCGGGGAGCTGTTTTTT. Translated, it gives CASSQDLAGLIIYNTGELFF. The chain links TRBV4-1 to TRBJ2-2, with a possible D match to TRBD1 (5 bases). The germline V gene has CDR1 MGHRA and CDR2 YSYEKL. There are 20 residues in the CDR3. The V gene lost 0 bases and the J gene lost 2 bases, with 22 bases spanning the gap.

The rearrangement joins TRBV9 to TRBJ2-5, with D perhaps TRBD1 (6 bases). V was cut by 0 bases and J by 6 bases, with 15 bases left in between. The CDR3 totals 15 residues. Germline lookup yields CDR1 SGDLS and CDR2 YYNGEE. The CDR3 protein is CASSVEGEQGKTQYF. CDR3 nucleotide sequence: TGTGCCAGCAGCGTAGAGGGGGAACAGGGAAAGACCCAGTACTTC.

This clone was counted between two and nine times. The CDR3 DNA reads TGTGCCAGCACCCACGGACGGAGAAATCAGCCCCAGCATTTT. Residues: CASTHGRRNQPQHF. The chain employs TRBV28 and TRBJ1-5; D not resolved. The germline V gene has CDR1 MDHEN and CDR2 SYDVKM. The CDR3 loop spans 14 amino acids. Trimming cost V 7 bases and J 4 bases, with 14 bases left between them.

The chain is built from TRBV4-2 and TRBJ1-1, with a possible D match to TRBD1 (5 bases). This CDR3 is built from 16 residues. Trimming took 3 bases from V and 5 from J, leaving 19 bases between them. Germline V lookup: CDR1 LGHNA, CDR2 YNFKEQ. The CDR3 protein is CASSHPLWQGRTEAFF. Here the CDR3 DNA reads TGTGCCAGCAGCCACCCCTTGTGGCAGGGAAGGACTGAAGCTTTCTTT.

The chain is built from TRBV30 and TRBJ2-7; weak D call: TRBD2 (6 bases). The V and J ends lost 2 bases and 2 bases respectively, with 10 bases between them. CDR1 GTSNPN and CDR2 SVGIG come from the germline V gene (reference sequence). The CDR3 sequence is 13 residues long. The CDR3 coding sequence is TGTGCCTGGAGTCCCCGGGGGACCTACGAGCAGTACTTC. This sequence encodes CAWSPRGTYEQYF.

The chain links TRBV27 to TRBJ2-7; TRBD1 agrees at 8 bases. Looked up from germline, CDR1 is MNHEY and CDR2 is SMNVEV (reference sequence). V lost 3 bases and J lost 4; bases outside the gene matches: 8. CDR3 length equals 15 residues. The CDR3 region is CASSFRTGWGYEQYF. As DNA, the CDR3 is TGTGCCAGCAGTTTTCGGACAGGGTGGGGATACGAGCAGTACTTC.

The genes are TRBV4-3 and TRBJ2-1, with 12 bases fitting TRBD2. V dropped 3 bases and J dropped 6; count of bases not matched to a gene: 6. The CDR3 sequence is 16 residues long. Germline CDR1 reads LGHNA; CDR2 reads YSLEER. The CDR3 DNA reads TGCGCCAGCAGCCAGACTCGACTAGCGGGGGCCAATGAGCAGTTCTTC. It translates to CASSQTRLAGANEQFF.

This clone was counted a single time. V usage is TRBV19 and J usage is TRBJ2-1; perhaps TRBD1 as D (6 bases). Trimming removed 5 bases from V and 2 bases from J, with 16 bases in between. The CDR3 loop spans 16 amino acids. Germline CDR1 is LNHDA and CDR2 is SQIVND (reference sequence). CDR3 nucleotide sequence: TGTGCCAGTAGTCTAGGGGGACGGGCGACCTACAATGAGCAGTTCTTC. This translates into CASSLGGRATYNEQFF.

The CDR3 region has the DNA TGTGCCAGCAGCTCGACAGGGGCTGAAGCTTTCTTT. Translated, it gives CASSSTGAEAFF. J is TRBJ1-1 and V is TRBV11-2, with 8 positions matching TRBD1. The CDR3 is 12 residues long. V trimming: 4 bases; J trimming: 6 bases; junction bases outside the gene matches: 1. In germline, CDR1 is SGHAT, CDR2 FQNNGV. Combining the CDR3 with reference TRBV11-2 and TRBJ1-1 gives the whole variable domain EAGVAQSPRYKIIEKRQSVAFWCNPISGHATLYWYQQILGQGPKLLIQFQNNGVVDDSQLPKDRFSAERLKGVDSTLKIQPAKLEDSAVYLCASSSTGAEAFFGQGTRLTVV.